The 11 T cell receptor beta chains presented below share a single source sample, sequenced in a study of a mutant IDH1 vaccine in newly diagnosed glioma. Time point given: baseline, week 1 (first vaccination visit). The treatment is: pre-vaccination baseline after standard-of-care therapy. TCRdb keeps only in-frame clones here, not all; method: immunoSEQ multiplex PCR. Of about 51,000 clones in the sample, roughly 80% were seen once. Here the sequenced sample was PBMCs, taken from a glioma patient treated with radiotherapy, temozolomide or both. All receptors come from a woman in her forties with glioma.

The V gene is TRBV7-8, the J gene TRBJ2-7; 7 bases fit TRBD2. The CDR3 is 15 residues long. V dropped 1 base and J dropped 2; count of bases not matched to a gene: 5. Germline V lookup: CDR1 SGHVS, CDR2 FQNEAQ. For the CDR3, the DNA is TGTGCCAGCAGCTTAGTGAGCGGGGCAACCTACGAGCAGTACTTC. Protein product: CASSLVSGATYEQYF.

V gene TRBV11-2 combines with J gene TRBJ1-2; TRBD1 is a possible D gene (5 bases). The CDR3 totals 13 residues. V lost 5 bases to trimming and J lost 8 bases, with 15 bases between them. Germline values: CDR1 SGHAT, CDR2 FQNNGV. The CDR3 sequence is CASSPGRNVGYTF. The CDR3 DNA is TGTGCCAGCAGCCCGGGACGGAATGTGGGCTACACCTTC.

The chain recombines TRBV5-5 with TRBJ2-2; D uncertain. Germline assignment: CDR1 SGHKS and CDR2 YYEKEE (reference sequence). The CDR3 spans 13 residues. The germline V and J ends were trimmed by 0 bases and 8 bases, with 8 bases remaining between them. CDR3 DNA: TGTGCCAGCAGCTTGGAGGGCCCGGGGGAGCTGTTTTTT. Its protein is CASSLEGPGELFF. The whole variable domain, remainder taken from reference TRBV5-5 and TRBJ2-2, is DAGVTQSPTHLIKTRGQQVTLRCSPISGHKSVSWYQQVLGQGPQFIFQYYEKEERGRGNFPDRFSARQFPNYSSELNVNALLLGDSALYLCASSLEGPGELFFGEGSRLTVL.

This clone showed up just once. The gene calls are TRBV7-9 and TRBJ2-2; D perhaps matches TRBD1 (5 bases). The CDR3 extends over 14 amino acids. CDR1 and CDR2 from the germline V gene are SEHNR and FQNEAQ (reference sequence). Deletions cut 3 bases from V and 4 bases from J, with 9 bases between. CDR3 loop: CASSFRQFTGELFF. The CDR3 DNA reads TGTGCCAGCAGCTTCCGACAGTTCACCGGGGAGCTGTTTTTT. Complete variable domain (other parts from reference TRBV7-9 and TRBJ2-2): DTGVSQNPRHKITKRGQNVTFRCDPISEHNRLYWYRQTLGQGPEFLTYFQNEAQLEKSRLLSDRFSAERPKGSFSTLEIQRTEQGDSAMYLCASSFRQFTGELFFGEGSRLTVL.

The chain is built from TRBV6-5 and TRBJ2-5, with D uncertain. This CDR3 region has 11 residues. The germline V gene encodes CDR1 MNHEY and CDR2 SVGAGI. V dropped 2 bases and J dropped 6 bases, with 4 bases sitting between them. CDR3 region: CASSYEQTQYF. The CDR3 coding sequence is TGTGCCAGCAGTTACGAACAGACCCAGTACTTC.

This CDR3 reads CASSFFPGAGRNQPQHF. DNA of the CDR3: TGTGCCAGCAGCTTTTTTCCCGGGGCGGGGAGAAATCAGCCCCAGCATTTT. This chain uses TRBV7-9 with TRBJ1-5; perhaps TRBD1 as D (5 bases). The germline gives CDR1 SEHNR, CDR2 FQNEAQ (reference sequence). The length of the CDR3 is 17 residues. V was shortened by 3 bases and J by 4 bases, with 19 bases between the two germline ends.

The genes are TRBV19 and TRBJ2-4; 9 nucleotides agree with TRBD2. Trimming removed 3 bases from V and 2 bases from J; junction bases left unmatched: 8. Germline V gene lookup returns CDR1 LNHDA and CDR2 SQIVND (reference sequence). The CDR3 loop spans 17 amino acids. In nucleotides, the CDR3 is TGTGCCAGTAGTATGGGTACGTCTAGCGGGACCAAAAACATTCAGTACTTC. This sequence encodes CASSMGTSSGTKNIQYF. Drawing the rest from reference TRBV19 and TRBJ2-4, the complete variable domain is DGGITQSPKYLFRKEGQNVTLSCEQNLNHDAMYWYRQDPGQGLRLIYYSQIVNDFQKGDIAEGYSVSREKKESFPLTVTSAQKNPTAFYLCASSMGTSSGTKNIQYFGAGTRLSVL.

In nucleotides, the CDR3 is TGTGCCAGCAGTTTATTGGGGACAACTAACTATGGCTACACCTTC. Its protein product is CASSLLGTTNYGYTF. This chain links TRBV27 with TRBJ1-2; D may be TRBD1 (6 bases). CDR3 length equals 15 residues. V was shortened by 1 base and J by 0 bases, with 9 bases between the two germline ends. Germline values: CDR1 MNHEY, CDR2 SMNVEV (reference sequence).

This chain uses TRBV5-5 with TRBJ1-4; 9 bases align to TRBD1. Germline V gives CDR1 SGHKS, CDR2 YYEKEE (reference sequence). This CDR3 is built from 16 residues. Trimming took 4 bases from V and 2 from J; bases not matched to a gene: 6. The CDR3 region has the DNA TGTGCCAGCAGCCTAGGGACAGGGAGGACTAATGAAAAACTGTTTTTT. Its translation is CASSLGTGRTNEKLFF. The full variable domain, completed using reference TRBV5-5 and TRBJ1-4, is DAGVTQSPTHLIKTRGQQVTLRCSPISGHKSVSWYQQVLGQGPQFIFQYYEKEERGRGNFPDRFSARQFPNYSSELNVNALLLGDSALYLCASSLGTGRTNEKLFFGSGTQLSVL.

The genes are TRBV7-9 and TRBJ1-2; 7 positions agree with TRBD1. This CDR3 region has 13 residues. V gave up 3 bases and J gave up 6 bases; unmatched junction bases: 4. Germline CDR1 and CDR2: SEHNR and FQNEAQ (reference sequence). The CDR3 region is CASSFDREDGYTF. The CDR3 coding sequence is TGTGCCAGCAGCTTCGACAGGGAGGATGGCTACACCTTC.

The chain recombines TRBV7-9 with TRBJ2-5; D unclear. V was pared by 1 base and J by 2 bases, with 2 bases between. The germline V gene has CDR1 SEHNR and CDR2 FQNEAQ (reference sequence). This CDR3 contains 12 residues. For the CDR3, the DNA is TGTGCCAGCAGCTTAGGTCAAGAGACCCAGTACTTC. Translation: CASSLGQETQYF.